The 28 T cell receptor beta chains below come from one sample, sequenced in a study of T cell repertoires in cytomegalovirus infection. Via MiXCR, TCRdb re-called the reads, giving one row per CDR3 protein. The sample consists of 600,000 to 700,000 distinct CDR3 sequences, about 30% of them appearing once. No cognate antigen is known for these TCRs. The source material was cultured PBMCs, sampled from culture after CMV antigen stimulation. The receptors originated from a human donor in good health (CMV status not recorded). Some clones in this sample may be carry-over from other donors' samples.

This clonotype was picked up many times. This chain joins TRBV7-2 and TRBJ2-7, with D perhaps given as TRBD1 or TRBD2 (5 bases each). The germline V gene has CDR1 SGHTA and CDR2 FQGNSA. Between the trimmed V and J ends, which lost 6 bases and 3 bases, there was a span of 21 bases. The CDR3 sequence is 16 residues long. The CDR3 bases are TGTGCCAGCAGTGTTGCATTTGGGACGCTATTCTACGAGCAGTACTTC. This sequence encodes CASSVAFGTLFYEQYF.

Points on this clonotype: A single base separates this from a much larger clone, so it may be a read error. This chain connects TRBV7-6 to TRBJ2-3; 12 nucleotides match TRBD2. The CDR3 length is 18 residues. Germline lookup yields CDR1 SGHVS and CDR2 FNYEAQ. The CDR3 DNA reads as TGTGCCAGCAGCCTCGGACTAGCGGGACGGGGGGGTAAGGATATGCAGTATTTT. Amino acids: CASSLGLAGRGGKDMQYF. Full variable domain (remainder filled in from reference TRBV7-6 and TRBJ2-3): GAGVSQSPRYKVTKRGQDVALRCDPISGHVSLYWYRQALGQGPEFLTYFNYEAQQDKSGLPNDRFSAERPEGSISTLTIQRTEQRDSAMYRCASSLGLAGRGGKDMQYFGPGTRLTVL.

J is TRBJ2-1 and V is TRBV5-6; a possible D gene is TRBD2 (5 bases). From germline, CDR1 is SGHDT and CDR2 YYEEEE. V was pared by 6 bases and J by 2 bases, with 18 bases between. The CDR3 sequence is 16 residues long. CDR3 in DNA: TGTGCCAGCATCGAGAACGGGGTTTGGACCTACAATGAGCAGTTCTTC. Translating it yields CASIENGVWTYNEQFF.

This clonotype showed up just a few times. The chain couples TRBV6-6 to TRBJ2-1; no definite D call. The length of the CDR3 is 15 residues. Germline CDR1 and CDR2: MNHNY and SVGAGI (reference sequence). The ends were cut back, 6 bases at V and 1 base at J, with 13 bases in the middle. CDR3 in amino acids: CASSQHSRSYNEQFF. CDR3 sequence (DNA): TGTGCCAGCAGCCAACACAGTAGGTCCTACAATGAGCAGTTCTTC.

CDR3 nucleotide sequence: TGTGCCAGCAGCCCCCACGCGAGGCTCCTTGGAGATACGCAGTATTTT. It translates to CASSPHARLLGDTQYF. The chain employs TRBV9 and TRBJ2-3; D remains unclear. The CDR3 length is 16 residues. CDR1 and CDR2 (germline): SGDLS, YYNGEE. V shed 4 bases and J shed 5 bases, with 20 bases lying between them.

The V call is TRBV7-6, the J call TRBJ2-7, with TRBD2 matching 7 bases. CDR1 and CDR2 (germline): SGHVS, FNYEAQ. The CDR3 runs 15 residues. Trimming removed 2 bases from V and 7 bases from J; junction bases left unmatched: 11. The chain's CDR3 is CASSLFPSGLGEQYF. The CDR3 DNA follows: TGTGCCAGCAGCTTATTTCCTAGCGGACTAGGGGAGCAGTACTTC. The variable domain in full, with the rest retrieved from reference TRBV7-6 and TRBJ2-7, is GAGVSQSPRYKVTKRGQDVALRCDPISGHVSLYWYRQALGQGPEFLTYFNYEAQQDKSGLPNDRFSAERPEGSISTLTIQRTEQRDSAMYRCASSLFPSGLGEQYFGPGTRLTVT.

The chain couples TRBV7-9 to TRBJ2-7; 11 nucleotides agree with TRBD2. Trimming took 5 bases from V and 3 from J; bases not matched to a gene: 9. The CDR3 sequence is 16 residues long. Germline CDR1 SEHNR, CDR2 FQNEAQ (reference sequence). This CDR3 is CASSQYSGRAFYEQYF. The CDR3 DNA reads TGTGCCAGCAGCCAGTATAGCGGGAGGGCCTTCTACGAGCAGTACTTC.

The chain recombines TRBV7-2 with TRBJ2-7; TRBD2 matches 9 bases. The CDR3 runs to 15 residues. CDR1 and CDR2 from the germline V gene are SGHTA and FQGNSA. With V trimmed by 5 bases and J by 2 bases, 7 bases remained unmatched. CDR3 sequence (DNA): TGTGCCAGCAGCGCCTCGGGCGGGGGGGCCTACGAGCAGTACTTC. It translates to CASSASGGGAYEQYF.

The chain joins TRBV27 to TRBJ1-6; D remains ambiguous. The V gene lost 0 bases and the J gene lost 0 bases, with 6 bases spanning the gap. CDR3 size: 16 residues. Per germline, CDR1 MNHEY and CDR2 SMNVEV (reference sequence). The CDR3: CASSLSKSSYNSPLHF. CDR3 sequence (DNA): TGTGCCAGCAGTTTATCGAAGAGCTCCTATAATTCACCCCTCCACTTT.

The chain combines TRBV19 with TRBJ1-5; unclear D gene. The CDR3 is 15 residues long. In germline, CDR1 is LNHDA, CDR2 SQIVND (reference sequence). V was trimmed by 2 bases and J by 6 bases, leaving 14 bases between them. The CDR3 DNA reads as TGTGCCAGTAGTATAATCCCCTTGGGCGGTCAGCCCCAGCATTTT. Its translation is CASSIIPLGGQPQHF.

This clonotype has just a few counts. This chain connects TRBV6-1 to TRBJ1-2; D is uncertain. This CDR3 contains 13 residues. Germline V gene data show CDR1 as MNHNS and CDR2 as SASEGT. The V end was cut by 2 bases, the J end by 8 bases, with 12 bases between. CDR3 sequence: CASSESETRGYTF. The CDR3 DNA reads TGTGCCAGCAGTGAAAGCGAGACACGGGGCTACACCTTC.

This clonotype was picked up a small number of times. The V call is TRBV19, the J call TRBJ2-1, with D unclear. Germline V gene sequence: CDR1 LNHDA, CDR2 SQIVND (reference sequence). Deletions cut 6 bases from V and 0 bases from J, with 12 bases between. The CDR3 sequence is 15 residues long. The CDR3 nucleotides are TGTGCCAGTAGGCCCCCTTTCAGCTCCTACAATGAGCAGTTCTTC. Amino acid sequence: CASRPPFSSYNEQFF. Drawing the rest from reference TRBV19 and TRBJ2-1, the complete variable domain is DGGITQSPKYLFRKEGQNVTLSCEQNLNHDAMYWYRQDPGQGLRLIYYSQIVNDFQKGDIAEGYSVSREKKESFPLTVTSAQKNPTAFYLCASRPPFSSYNEQFFGPGTRLTVL.

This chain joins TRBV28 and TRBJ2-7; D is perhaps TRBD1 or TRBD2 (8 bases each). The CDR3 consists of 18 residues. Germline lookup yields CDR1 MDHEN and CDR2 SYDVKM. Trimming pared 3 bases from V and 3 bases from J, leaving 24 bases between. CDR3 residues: CASSLRQGKRGPNYEQYF. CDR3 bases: TGTGCCAGCAGTTTGAGACAGGGGAAGCGGGGGCCCAACTACGAGCAGTACTTC.

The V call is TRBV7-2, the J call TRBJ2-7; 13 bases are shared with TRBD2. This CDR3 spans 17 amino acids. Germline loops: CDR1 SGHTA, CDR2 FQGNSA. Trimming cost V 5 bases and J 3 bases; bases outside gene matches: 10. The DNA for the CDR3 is TGTGCCAGCAGCCCGGCTGGGACTAGCGGGGTTTTCTACGAGCAGTACTTC. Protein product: CASSPAGTSGVFYEQYF.

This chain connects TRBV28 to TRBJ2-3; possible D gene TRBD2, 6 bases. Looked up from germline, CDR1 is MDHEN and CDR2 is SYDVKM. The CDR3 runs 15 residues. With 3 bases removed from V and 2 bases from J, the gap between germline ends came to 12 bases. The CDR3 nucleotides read TGTGCCAGCAGTTTTAGCGGTGTTATCACAGATACGCAGTATTTT. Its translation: CASSFSGVITDTQYF.

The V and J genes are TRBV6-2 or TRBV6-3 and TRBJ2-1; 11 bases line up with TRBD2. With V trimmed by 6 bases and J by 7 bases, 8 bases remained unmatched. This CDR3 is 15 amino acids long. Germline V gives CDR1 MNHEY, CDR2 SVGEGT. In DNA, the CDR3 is TGTGCCAGCAGAATTAGCGGGGGGGCCGGAAATGAGCAGTTCTTC. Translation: CASRISGGAGNEQFF.

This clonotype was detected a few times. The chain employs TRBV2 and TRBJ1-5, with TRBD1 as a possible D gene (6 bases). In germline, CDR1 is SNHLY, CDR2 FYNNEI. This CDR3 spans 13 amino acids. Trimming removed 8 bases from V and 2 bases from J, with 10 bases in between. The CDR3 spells CASQDSGNQPQHF. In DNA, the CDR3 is TGTGCCAGCCAGGACAGTGGCAATCAGCCCCAGCATTTT.

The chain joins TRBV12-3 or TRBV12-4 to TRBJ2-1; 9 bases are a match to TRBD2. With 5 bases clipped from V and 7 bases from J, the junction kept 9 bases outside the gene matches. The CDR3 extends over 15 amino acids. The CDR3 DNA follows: TGTGCCAGCAGTGCAACTAGCGGGCCTATAAATGAGCAGTTCTTC. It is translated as CASSATSGPINEQFF.

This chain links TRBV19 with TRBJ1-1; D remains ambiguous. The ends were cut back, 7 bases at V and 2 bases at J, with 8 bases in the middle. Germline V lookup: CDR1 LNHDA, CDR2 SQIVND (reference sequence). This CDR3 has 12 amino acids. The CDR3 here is CASNGPNTEAFF. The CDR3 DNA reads TGTGCCAGTAATGGGCCCAACACTGAAGCTTTCTTT.

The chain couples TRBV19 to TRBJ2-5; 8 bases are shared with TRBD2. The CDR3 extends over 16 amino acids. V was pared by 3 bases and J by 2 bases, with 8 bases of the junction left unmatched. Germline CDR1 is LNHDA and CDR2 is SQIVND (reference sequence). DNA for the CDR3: TGTGCCAGTAGTATTGGGACTAGTTGGCCTCAAGAGACCCAGTACTTC. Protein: CASSIGTSWPQETQYF.

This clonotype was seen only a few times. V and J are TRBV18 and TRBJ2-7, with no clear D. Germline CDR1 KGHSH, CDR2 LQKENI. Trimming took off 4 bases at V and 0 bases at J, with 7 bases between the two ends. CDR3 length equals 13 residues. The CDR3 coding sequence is TGTGCCAGCTCACTTAAAAACTCCTACGAGCAGTACTTC. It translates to CASSLKNSYEQYF.

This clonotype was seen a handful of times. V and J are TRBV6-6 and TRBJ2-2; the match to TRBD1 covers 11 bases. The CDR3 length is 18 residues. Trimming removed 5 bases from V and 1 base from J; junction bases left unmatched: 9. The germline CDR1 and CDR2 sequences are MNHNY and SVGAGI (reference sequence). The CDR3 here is CASSPRTGGLVNTGELFF. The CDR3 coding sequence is TGTGCCAGCAGTCCTCGGACAGGGGGCTTGGTGAACACCGGGGAGCTGTTTTTT.

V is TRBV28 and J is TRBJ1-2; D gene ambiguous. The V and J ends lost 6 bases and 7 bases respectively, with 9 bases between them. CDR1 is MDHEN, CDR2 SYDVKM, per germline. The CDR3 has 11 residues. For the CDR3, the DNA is TGTGCCAGCAGCCGGCGGTTTGGCTACACCTTC. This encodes CASSRRFGYTF.

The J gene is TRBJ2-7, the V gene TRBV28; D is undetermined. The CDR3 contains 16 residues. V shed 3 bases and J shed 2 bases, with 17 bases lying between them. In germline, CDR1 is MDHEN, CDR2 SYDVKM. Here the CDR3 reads CASSFRAVGTPYEQYF. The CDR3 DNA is TGTGCCAGCAGTTTTAGGGCGGTAGGCACCCCCTACGAGCAGTACTTC. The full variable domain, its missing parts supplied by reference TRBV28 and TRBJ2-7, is DVKVTQSSRYLVKRTGEKVFLECVQDMDHENMFWYRQDPGLGLRLIYFSYDVKMKEKGDIPEGYSVSREKKERFSLILESASTNQTSMYLCASSFRAVGTPYEQYFGPGTRLTVT.

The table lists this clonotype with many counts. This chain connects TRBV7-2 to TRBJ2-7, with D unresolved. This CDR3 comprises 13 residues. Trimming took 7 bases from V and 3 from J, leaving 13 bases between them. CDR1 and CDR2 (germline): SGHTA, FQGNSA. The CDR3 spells CASTLKVGYEQYF. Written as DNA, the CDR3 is TGTGCCAGCACCCTCAAGGTGGGCTACGAGCAGTACTTC.

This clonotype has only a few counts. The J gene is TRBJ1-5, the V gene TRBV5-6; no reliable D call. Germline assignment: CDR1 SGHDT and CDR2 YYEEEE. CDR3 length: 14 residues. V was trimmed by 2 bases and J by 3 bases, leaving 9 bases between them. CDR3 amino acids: CASSFGLNNQPQHF. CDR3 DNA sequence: TGTGCCAGCAGCTTTGGACTGAACAATCAGCCCCAGCATTTT.

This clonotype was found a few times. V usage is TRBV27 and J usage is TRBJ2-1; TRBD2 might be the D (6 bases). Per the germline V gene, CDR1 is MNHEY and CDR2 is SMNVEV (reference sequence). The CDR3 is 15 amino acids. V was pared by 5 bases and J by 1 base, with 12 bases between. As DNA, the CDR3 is TGTGCCAGCAGTCGCGGGACTCAGTCCTACAATGAGCAGTTCTTC. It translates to CASSRGTQSYNEQFF.

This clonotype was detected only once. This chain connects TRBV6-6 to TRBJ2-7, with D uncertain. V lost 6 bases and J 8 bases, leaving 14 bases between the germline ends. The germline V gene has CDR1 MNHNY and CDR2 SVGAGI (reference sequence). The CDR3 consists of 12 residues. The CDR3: CASSPRTVKQYF. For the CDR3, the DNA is TGTGCCAGCAGCCCCAGGACGGTAAAGCAGTACTTC.